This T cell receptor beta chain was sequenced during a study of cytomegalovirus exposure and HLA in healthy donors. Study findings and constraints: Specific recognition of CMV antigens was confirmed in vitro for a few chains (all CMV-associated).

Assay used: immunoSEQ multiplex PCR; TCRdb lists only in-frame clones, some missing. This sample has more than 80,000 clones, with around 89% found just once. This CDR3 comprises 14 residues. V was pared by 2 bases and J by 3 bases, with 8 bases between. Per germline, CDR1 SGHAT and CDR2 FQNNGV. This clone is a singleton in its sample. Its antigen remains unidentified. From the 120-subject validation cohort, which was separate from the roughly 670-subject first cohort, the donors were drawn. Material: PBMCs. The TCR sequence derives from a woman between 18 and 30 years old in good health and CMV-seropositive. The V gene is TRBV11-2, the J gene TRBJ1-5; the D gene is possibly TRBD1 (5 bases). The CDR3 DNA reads TGTGCCAGCAGCTTAATGGACAACAATCAGCCCCAGCATTTT. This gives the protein CASSLMDNNQPQHF.